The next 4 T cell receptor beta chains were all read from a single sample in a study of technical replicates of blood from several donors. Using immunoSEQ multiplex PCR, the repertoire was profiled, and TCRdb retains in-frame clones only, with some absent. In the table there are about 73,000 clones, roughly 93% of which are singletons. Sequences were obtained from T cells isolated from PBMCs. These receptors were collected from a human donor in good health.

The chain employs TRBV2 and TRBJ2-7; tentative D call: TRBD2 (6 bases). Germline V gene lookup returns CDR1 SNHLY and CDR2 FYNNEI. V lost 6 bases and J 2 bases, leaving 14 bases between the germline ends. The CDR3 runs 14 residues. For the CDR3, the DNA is TGTGCCAGCAGGGGAGCGGGCTTGCCCTACGAGCAGTACTTC. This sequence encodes CASRGAGLPYEQYF. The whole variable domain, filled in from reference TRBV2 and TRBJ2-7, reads EPEVTQTPSHQVTQMGQEVILRCVPISNHLYFYWYRQILGQKVEFLVSFYNNEISEKSEIFDDQFSVERPDGSNFTLKIRSTKLEDSAMYFCASRGAGLPYEQYFGPGTRLTVT.

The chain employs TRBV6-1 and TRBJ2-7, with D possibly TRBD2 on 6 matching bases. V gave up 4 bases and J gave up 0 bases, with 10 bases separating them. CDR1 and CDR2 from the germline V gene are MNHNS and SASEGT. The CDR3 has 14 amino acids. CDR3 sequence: CASSGRDGSYEQYF. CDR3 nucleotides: TGTGCCAGCAGTGGGAGGGACGGCTCCTACGAGCAGTACTTC.

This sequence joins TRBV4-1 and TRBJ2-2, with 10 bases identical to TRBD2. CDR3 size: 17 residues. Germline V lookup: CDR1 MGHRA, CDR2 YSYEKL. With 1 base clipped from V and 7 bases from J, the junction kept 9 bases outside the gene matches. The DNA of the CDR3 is TGCGCCAGCAGCCAAGTCCCTAGCGGGAGAAGGAGCGGGGAGCTGTTTTTT. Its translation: CASSQVPSGRRSGELFF.

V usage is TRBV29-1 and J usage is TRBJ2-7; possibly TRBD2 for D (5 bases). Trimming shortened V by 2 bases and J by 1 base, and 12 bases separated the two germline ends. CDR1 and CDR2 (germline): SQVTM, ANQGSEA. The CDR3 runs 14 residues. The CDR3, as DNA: TGCAGCGTTGAACTAGGTGGGAGTTCCTACGAGCAGTACTTC. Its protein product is CSVELGGSSYEQYF.